A selection of T cell receptor beta chains follows, all from one sample in a study of T-cell memory formation after mild COVID-19. One entry per CDR3 protein, called by TCRdb with MiXCR from the 5' RACE reads. The data show hundreds of thousands of distinct CDR3 sequences, 17% seen once. Sequenced sample: PBMCs or a T cell subset sorted from them (not recorded which). The receptors were sampled from an adult woman who had mild COVID-19 (a few samples of this study predate the infection). Cell type and time point are not known. The CDR3 runs from the conserved cysteine through the conserved F or W. A D gene is named only where the DNA matches it firmly. The size entry is marked missing in some rows and otherwise reads once, few, many or a size class.

v_gene: TRBV7-2
len: 16
j_gene: TRBJ2-1
abundance: .
d_gene: TRBD2
CDR3aa: CASSLSGTLTYNEQFF
CDR3nt: TGTGCCAGCAGCCTAAGCGGGACCCTTACCTACAATGAGCAGTTCTTC

v_gene: TRBV3-1
len: 13
j_gene: TRBJ1-2
abundance: few
d_gene: .
CDR3aa: CASSHSRGSGYTF
CDR3nt: TGTGCCAGCAGCCATTCCCGTGGTAGCGGCTACACCTTC

v_gene: TRBV5-1
len: 13
j_gene: TRBJ1-2
abundance: few
d_gene: TRBD1
CDR3aa: CASSQDRKGGYTF
CDR3nt: TGCGCCAGCAGCCAGGACAGGAAAGGTGGCTACACCTTC

v_gene: TRBV12-3/TRBV12-4
len: 18
j_gene: TRBJ2-2
abundance: .
d_gene: .
CDR3aa: CASSPQRLVDKNTGELFF
CDR3nt: TGTGCCAGCAGTCCCCAGCGGCTAGTCGATAAGAACACCGGGGAGCTGTTTTTT

v_gene: TRBV7-2
len: 14
j_gene: TRBJ1-1
abundance: once
d_gene: .
CDR3aa: CASSFHGRNTEAFF
CDR3nt: TGTGCCAGCAGCTTCCACGGGAGAAACACTGAAGCTTTCTTT

v_gene: TRBV7-9
len: 16
j_gene: TRBJ2-3
abundance: .
d_gene: TRBD1
CDR3aa: CASSLVGQGFTDTQYF
CDR3nt: TGTGCCAGCAGCTTAGTGGGACAGGGGTTCACAGATACGCAGTATTTT

v_gene: TRBV3-1
len: 15
j_gene: TRBJ2-7
abundance: many
d_gene: TRBD2
CDR3aa: CASSRGLAGVYEQYF
CDR3nt: TGTGCCAGCAGCCGTGGACTAGCGGGGGTTTACGAGCAGTACTTC

v_gene: TRBV7-2
len: 13
j_gene: TRBJ1-1
abundance: few
d_gene: .
CDR3aa: CASARGANTEAFF
CDR3nt: TGTGCCAGCGCCAGGGGAGCGAACACTGAAGCTTTCTTT

v_gene: TRBV27
len: 13
j_gene: TRBJ1-6
abundance: few
d_gene: TRBD1
CDR3aa: CASSDRATSPLHF
CDR3nt: TGTGCCAGCAGCGACAGGGCGACTTCACCCCTCCACTTT

v_gene: TRBV29-1
len: 14
j_gene: TRBJ2-1
abundance: .
d_gene: TRBD1
CDR3aa: CSVEGQGAINEQFF
CDR3nt: TGCAGCGTAGAAGGACAGGGCGCAATCAATGAGCAGTTCTTC

v_gene: TRBV27
len: 13
j_gene: TRBJ1-5
abundance: few
d_gene: TRBD1
CDR3aa: CASSFGRTGHQHF
CDR3nt: TGTGCCAGCAGCTTCGGTCGGACAGGTCACCAGCATTTT

v_gene: TRBV7-6
len: 14
j_gene: TRBJ2-5
abundance: few
d_gene: .
CDR3aa: CASSSSGAQGTQYF
CDR3nt: TGTGCCAGCAGCTCTTCAGGGGCGCAGGGGACCCAGTACTTC

v_gene: TRBV7-2
len: 17
j_gene: TRBJ2-6
abundance: .
d_gene: .
CDR3aa: CASSSRGLGDGANVLTF
CDR3nt: TGTGCCAGCAGCTCCCGAGGGTTAGGGGACGGGGCCAACGTCCTGACTTTC

v_gene: TRBV18
len: 14
j_gene: TRBJ1-3
abundance: many
d_gene: .
CDR3aa: CASSPEGSGNTIYF
CDR3nt: TGTGCCAGCTCACCCGAGGGCTCTGGAAACACCATATATTTT

v_gene: TRBV4-1
len: 17
j_gene: TRBJ2-3
abundance: .
d_gene: .
CDR3aa: CASSQPPGTARTDTQYF
CDR3nt: TGCGCCAGCAGCCAACCTCCCGGGACTGCACGCACAGATACGCAGTATTTT

v_gene: TRBV7-2
len: 16
j_gene: TRBJ2-7
abundance: .
d_gene: TRBD2
CDR3aa: CASSLGTSGRAYEQYF
CDR3nt: TGTGCCAGCAGCTTAGGGACTAGCGGGAGGGCCTACGAGCAGTACTTC

v_gene: TRBV20-1
len: 14
j_gene: TRBJ2-3
abundance: few
d_gene: .
CDR3aa: CSARVGAVADTQYF
CDR3nt: TGCAGTGCTAGGGTGGGGGCAGTCGCAGATACGCAGTATTTT

v_gene: TRBV29-1
len: 14
j_gene: TRBJ2-7
abundance: few
d_gene: TRBD1
CDR3aa: CSVQPGTGSYEQYF
CDR3nt: TGCAGCGTACAACCCGGGACAGGGTCCTACGAGCAGTACTTC

v_gene: TRBV2
len: 14
j_gene: TRBJ1-2
abundance: few
d_gene: TRBD1
CDR3aa: CASNEGQRGVGYTF
CDR3nt: TGTGCCAGCAATGAGGGACAGAGAGGAGTAGGCTACACCTTC

v_gene: TRBV24-1
len: 13
j_gene: TRBJ1-1
abundance: .
d_gene: .
CDR3aa: CATRTGGNTEAFF
CDR3nt: TGTGCCACTAGAACGGGAGGAAACACTGAAGCTTTCTTT

v_gene: TRBV15
len: 13
j_gene: TRBJ2-1
abundance: .
d_gene: .
CDR3aa: CATSPRVYNEQFF
CDR3nt: TGTGCCACCAGCCCCAGGGTCTACAATGAGCAGTTCTTC

v_gene: TRBV18
len: 16
j_gene: TRBJ1-5
abundance: .
d_gene: .
CDR3aa: CASSRIRDARNQPQHF
CDR3nt: TGTGCCAGCTCACGCATTCGGGACGCCCGAAATCAGCCCCAGCATTTT

v_gene: TRBV27
len: 12
j_gene: TRBJ1-5
abundance: many
d_gene: .
CDR3aa: CASSRRGQPQHF
CDR3nt: TGTGCCAGCAGTCGTAGGGGACAGCCCCAGCATTTT

v_gene: TRBV5-6
len: 12
j_gene: TRBJ2-1
abundance: few
d_gene: .
CDR3aa: CASSAPDNEQFF
CDR3nt: TGTGCCAGCAGCGCCCCAGACAATGAGCAGTTCTTC

v_gene: TRBV4-1
len: 19
j_gene: TRBJ2-3
abundance: .
d_gene: .
CDR3aa: CASSQGLGWTAASTDTQYF
CDR3nt: TGCGCCAGCAGCCAAGGCCTCGGTTGGACAGCTGCTAGCACAGATACGCAGTATTTT

v_gene: TRBV12-3/TRBV12-4
len: 15
j_gene: TRBJ2-7
abundance: few
d_gene: .
CDR3aa: CASSSALFLPYEQYF
CDR3nt: TGTGCCAGCAGTTCCGCTTTGTTTCTCCCCTACGAGCAGTACTTC

v_gene: TRBV7-9
len: 14
j_gene: TRBJ1-4
abundance: few
d_gene: TRBD1
CDR3aa: CASTPGQGIEKLFF
CDR3nt: TGTGCCAGCACACCGGGACAGGGAATTGAAAAACTGTTTTTT

v_gene: TRBV10-3
len: 16
j_gene: TRBJ2-1
abundance: few
d_gene: TRBD2
CDR3aa: CAISEFLAGGDREQFF
CDR3nt: TGTGCCATCAGTGAGTTTCTAGCGGGAGGTGATCGTGAGCAGTTCTTC

v_gene: TRBV7-2
len: 15
j_gene: TRBJ1-5
abundance: many
d_gene: TRBD1
CDR3aa: CASSLDTTGNQPQHF
CDR3nt: TGTGCCAGCAGCTTAGATACGACAGGGAATCAGCCCCAGCATTTT

v_gene: TRBV9
len: 12
j_gene: TRBJ2-1
abundance: few
d_gene: .
CDR3aa: CASSLPWGEQFF
CDR3nt: TGTGCCAGCAGCCTACCCTGGGGAGAGCAGTTCTTC

v_gene: TRBV7-2
len: 14
j_gene: TRBJ2-3
abundance: .
d_gene: .
CDR3aa: CASSTGPPLSTQYF
CDR3nt: TGTGCCAGCAGTACGGGACCCCCTTTGAGCACGCAGTATTTT

v_gene: TRBV30
len: 14
j_gene: TRBJ2-2
abundance: .
d_gene: .
CDR3aa: CAWSVLRNTGELFF
CDR3nt: TGTGCCTGGAGTGTACTTAGGAACACCGGGGAGCTGTTTTTT

v_gene: TRBV20-1
len: 16
j_gene: TRBJ2-5
abundance: .
d_gene: TRBD2
CDR3aa: CSARPGLVGVQETQYF
CDR3nt: TGCAGTGCTAGACCGGGACTAGTCGGTGTCCAAGAGACCCAGTACTTC

v_gene: TRBV6-1
len: 13
j_gene: TRBJ1-2
abundance: .
d_gene: .
CDR3aa: CASSEEAPGGYTF
CDR3nt: TGTGCCAGCAGTGAAGAGGCGCCGGGCGGCTACACCTTC

v_gene: TRBV7-2
len: 16
j_gene: TRBJ1-6
abundance: few
d_gene: TRBD1
CDR3aa: CASRNSGQGVGSPLHF
CDR3nt: TGTGCCAGCAGAAATAGCGGACAGGGGGTAGGTTCACCCCTCCACTTT

v_gene: TRBV5-1
len: 13
j_gene: TRBJ1-2
abundance: many
d_gene: TRBD1
CDR3aa: CASSIRGRDGYTF
CDR3nt: TGCGCCAGCAGCATCAGGGGGCGCGACGGCTACACCTTC

v_gene: TRBV4-1
len: 16
j_gene: TRBJ1-2
abundance: few
d_gene: TRBD1
CDR3aa: CASSQLQGAKSDGYTF
CDR3nt: TGCGCCAGCAGCCAGCTACAGGGGGCCAAGAGCGATGGCTACACCTTC

v_gene: TRBV2
len: 16
j_gene: TRBJ1-4
abundance: .
d_gene: .
CDR3aa: CASSEAATDFNEKLFF
CDR3nt: TGTGCCAGCAGTGAAGCGGCGACGGATTTTAATGAAAAACTGTTTTTT

v_gene: TRBV6-5
len: 14
j_gene: TRBJ2-3
abundance: few
d_gene: .
CDR3aa: CASSYTSLTDTQYF
CDR3nt: TGTGCCAGCAGTTACACCTCCCTCACAGATACGCAGTATTTT

v_gene: TRBV5-1
len: 14
j_gene: TRBJ1-6
abundance: .
d_gene: .
CDR3aa: CASSSTVRNSPLHF
CDR3nt: TGCGCCAGCAGCTCGACGGTTCGTAATTCACCCCTCCACTTT

v_gene: TRBV3-1
len: 15
j_gene: TRBJ2-3
abundance: few
d_gene: TRBD2
CDR3aa: CASSPLPGSGGTQYF
CDR3nt: TGTGCCAGCAGCCCCCTCCCGGGTAGCGGGGGGACGCAGTATTTT

v_gene: TRBV5-1
len: 15
j_gene: TRBJ2-5
abundance: few
d_gene: TRBD1
CDR3aa: CASRIFTGGEETQYF
CDR3nt: TGCGCCAGCAGAATCTTTACAGGGGGCGAAGAGACCCAGTACTTC

v_gene: TRBV6-5
len: 14
j_gene: TRBJ1-2
abundance: .
d_gene: TRBD1
CDR3aa: CASSYGTGAFGYTF
CDR3nt: TGTGCCAGCAGTTATGGGACAGGGGCCTTTGGCTACACCTTC

v_gene: TRBV12-5
len: 14
j_gene: TRBJ2-1
abundance: many
d_gene: TRBD1
CDR3aa: CASVGGQGYNEQFF
CDR3nt: TGTGCTAGTGTGGGGGGACAGGGTTACAATGAGCAGTTCTTC

v_gene: TRBV7-8
len: 14
j_gene: TRBJ2-1
abundance: .
d_gene: TRBD2
CDR3aa: CASSRTSFINEQFF
CDR3nt: TGTGCCAGCAGCCGGACTAGCTTCATCAATGAGCAGTTCTTC

v_gene: TRBV12-3/TRBV12-4
len: 16
j_gene: TRBJ2-5
abundance: few
d_gene: TRBD2
CDR3aa: CASRGAGLAGGETQYF
CDR3nt: TGTGCCAGCAGAGGGGCTGGGCTAGCGGGAGGGGAGACCCAGTACTTC

v_gene: TRBV10-3
len: 13
j_gene: TRBJ2-7
abundance: few
d_gene: .
CDR3aa: CAIRVDIAYEQYF
CDR3nt: TGTGCCATCAGAGTGGACATAGCCTACGAGCAGTACTTC

v_gene: TRBV6-5
len: 15
j_gene: TRBJ2-3
abundance: many
d_gene: .
CDR3aa: CASSYLDRRADTQYF
CDR3nt: TGTGCCAGCAGTTACCTAGACCGGCGAGCAGATACGCAGTATTTT

v_gene: TRBV28
len: 14
j_gene: TRBJ1-1
abundance: few
d_gene: .
CDR3aa: CASSSTGLGTEAFF
CDR3nt: TGTGCCAGCAGTTCTACAGGGTTGGGGACTGAAGCTTTCTTT

v_gene: TRBV6-5
len: 14
j_gene: TRBJ2-1
abundance: few
d_gene: TRBD2
CDR3aa: CASSYHSGSNEQFF
CDR3nt: TGTGCCAGCAGTTACCATAGCGGGAGTAATGAGCAGTTCTTC

v_gene: TRBV7-8
len: 14
j_gene: TRBJ1-1
abundance: .
d_gene: .
CDR3aa: CASSRRVANTEAFF
CDR3nt: TGTGCCAGCAGCCGCCGGGTGGCTAACACTGAAGCTTTCTTT

v_gene: TRBV25-1
len: 13
j_gene: TRBJ1-1
abundance: few
d_gene: .
CDR3aa: CASIQVGNTEAFF
CDR3nt: TGTGCCAGCATTCAGGTTGGGAACACTGAAGCTTTCTTT

v_gene: TRBV7-9
len: 15
j_gene: TRBJ1-5
abundance: .
d_gene: .
CDR3aa: CASSLGEISNQPQHF
CDR3nt: TGTGCCAGCAGCTTAGGGGAGATTAGCAATCAGCCCCAGCATTTT

v_gene: TRBV4-2
len: 16
j_gene: TRBJ2-1
abundance: few
d_gene: .
CDR3aa: CASSQDQGRPLNEQFF
CDR3nt: TGTGCCAGCAGCCAAGATCAAGGAAGACCCCTCAATGAGCAGTTCTTC

v_gene: TRBV9
len: 14
j_gene: TRBJ1-1
abundance: .
d_gene: .
CDR3aa: CASSPGGSVTEAFF
CDR3nt: TGTGCCAGCAGTCCCGGAGGGTCGGTCACTGAAGCTTTCTTT

v_gene: TRBV24-1
len: 18
j_gene: TRBJ2-5
abundance: .
d_gene: TRBD1
CDR3aa: CATSEIIAGTGGQETQYF
CDR3nt: TGTGCCACCAGTGAAATAATAGCCGGGACAGGAGGCCAAGAGACCCAGTACTTC

v_gene: TRBV9
len: 15
j_gene: TRBJ2-1
abundance: .
d_gene: .
CDR3aa: CASTTTGGPYNEQFF
CDR3nt: TGTGCCAGCACCACTACGGGGGGCCCATACAATGAGCAGTTCTTC